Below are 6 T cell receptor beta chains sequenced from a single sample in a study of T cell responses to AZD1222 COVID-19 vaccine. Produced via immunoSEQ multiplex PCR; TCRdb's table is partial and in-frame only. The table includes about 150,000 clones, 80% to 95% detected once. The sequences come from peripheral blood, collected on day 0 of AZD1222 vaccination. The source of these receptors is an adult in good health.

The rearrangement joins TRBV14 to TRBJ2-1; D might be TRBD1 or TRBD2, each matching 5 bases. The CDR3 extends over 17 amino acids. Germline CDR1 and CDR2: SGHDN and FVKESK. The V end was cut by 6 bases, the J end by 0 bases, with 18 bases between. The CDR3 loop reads CASSNPGPVSSYNEQFF. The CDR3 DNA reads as TGTGCCAGCAGTAATCCGGGGCCGGTAAGCTCCTACAATGAGCAGTTCTTC.

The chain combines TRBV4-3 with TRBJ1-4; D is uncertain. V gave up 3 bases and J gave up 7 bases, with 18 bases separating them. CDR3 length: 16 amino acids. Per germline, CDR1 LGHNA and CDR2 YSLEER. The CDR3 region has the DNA TGCGCCAGCAGCCATAGTATCGGAAGGATTGGTGAAAAACTGTTTTTT. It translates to CASSHSIGRIGEKLFF.

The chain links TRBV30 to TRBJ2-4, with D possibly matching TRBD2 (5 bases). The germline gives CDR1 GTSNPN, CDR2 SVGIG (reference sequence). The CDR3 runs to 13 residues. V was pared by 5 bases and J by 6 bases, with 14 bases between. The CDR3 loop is CAWDTDWGNIQYF. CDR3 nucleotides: TGTGCCTGGGATACGGACTGGGGAAACATTCAGTACTTC.

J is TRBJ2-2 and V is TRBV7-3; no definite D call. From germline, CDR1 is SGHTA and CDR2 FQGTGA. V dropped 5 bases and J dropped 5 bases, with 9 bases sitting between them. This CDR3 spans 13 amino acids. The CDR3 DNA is TGTGCCAGCAGCACCCAGGCGACCGGGGAGCTGTTTTTT. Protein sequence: CASSTQATGELFF.

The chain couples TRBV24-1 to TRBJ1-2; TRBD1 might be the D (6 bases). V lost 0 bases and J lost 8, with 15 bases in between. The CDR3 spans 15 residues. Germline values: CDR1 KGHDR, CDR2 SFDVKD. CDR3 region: CATSDLGQPLGGYTF. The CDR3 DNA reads TGTGCCACCAGTGATTTGGGACAGCCTCTAGGCGGCTACACCTTC.

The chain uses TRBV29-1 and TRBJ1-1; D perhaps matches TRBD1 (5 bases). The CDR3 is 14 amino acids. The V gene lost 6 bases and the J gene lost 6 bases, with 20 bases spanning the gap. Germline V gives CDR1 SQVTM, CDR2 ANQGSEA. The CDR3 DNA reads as TGCAGCGTCCACCGGGACTCAAAAAACCCTGAAGCTTTCTTT. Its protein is CSVHRDSKNPEAFF.